This passage covers 4 T cell receptor beta chains from one sample sequenced in a study of T cell responses to AZD1222 COVID-19 vaccine. Assay used: immunoSEQ multiplex PCR; TCRdb lists only in-frame clones, some missing. The sample records approximately 150,000 clones, 91% being singletons. This specimen was peripheral blood, taken 28 days after the second AZD1222 dose. The origin of the receptors is an adult who received the AZD1222 COVID-19 vaccine.

The rearrangement uses TRBV7-2 and TRBJ1-2; D is uncertain. Trimming removed 0 bases from V and 8 bases from J, with 7 bases in between. This CDR3 comprises 12 residues. The germline CDR1 and CDR2 sequences are SGHTA and FQGNSA. The CDR3, as DNA: TGTGCCAGCAGCTTAGCAGATCCGGGCTACACCTTC. This codes for CASSLADPGYTF.

This rearrangement joins TRBV11-3 to TRBJ2-7, with TRBD1 matching 7 bases. Germline V gene lookup returns CDR1 SGHNT and CDR2 YENEEA. V shed 4 bases and J 6 bases; nucleotides not matched to a gene: 15. The CDR3 has 16 residues. In nucleotides, the CDR3 is TGTGCCAGCAGCTCCGCGGACAGGCTCCGTTGGGGCGAGCAGTACTTC. It yields the protein CASSSADRLRWGEQYF.

The chain uses TRBV4-1 and TRBJ2-1; D gene ambiguous. The ends were cut back, 3 bases at V and 3 bases at J, with 6 bases in the middle. Germline values: CDR1 MGHRA, CDR2 YSYEKL. The CDR3 is made up of 13 amino acids. The CDR3 region has the DNA TGCGCCAGCAGCCAGGCCTACTACAATGAGCAGTTCTTC. Its protein product is CASSQAYYNEQFF.

The J gene is TRBJ1-4, the V gene TRBV9; 9 positions agree with TRBD1. Germline values: CDR1 SGDLS, CDR2 YYNGEE. V was pared by 1 base and J by 4 bases, with 5 bases of the junction left unmatched. The CDR3 extends over 16 amino acids. CDR3: CASSVRGTGNNEKLFF. CDR3 sequence (DNA): TGTGCCAGCAGCGTACGGGGGACAGGGAATAATGAAAAACTGTTTTTT.